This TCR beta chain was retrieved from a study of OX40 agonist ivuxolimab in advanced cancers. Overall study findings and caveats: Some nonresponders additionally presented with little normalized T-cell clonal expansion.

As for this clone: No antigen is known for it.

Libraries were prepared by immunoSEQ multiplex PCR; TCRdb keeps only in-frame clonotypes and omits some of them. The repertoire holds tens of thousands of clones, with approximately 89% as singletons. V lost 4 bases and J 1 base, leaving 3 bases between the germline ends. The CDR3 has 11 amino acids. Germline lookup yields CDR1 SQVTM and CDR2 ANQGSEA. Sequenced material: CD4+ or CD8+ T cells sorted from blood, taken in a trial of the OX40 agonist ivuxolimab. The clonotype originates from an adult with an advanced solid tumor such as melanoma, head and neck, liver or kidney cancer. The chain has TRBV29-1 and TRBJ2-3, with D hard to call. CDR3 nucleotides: TGCAGCGTTGTGGGCACAGATACGCAGTATTTT. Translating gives CSVVGTDTQYF.